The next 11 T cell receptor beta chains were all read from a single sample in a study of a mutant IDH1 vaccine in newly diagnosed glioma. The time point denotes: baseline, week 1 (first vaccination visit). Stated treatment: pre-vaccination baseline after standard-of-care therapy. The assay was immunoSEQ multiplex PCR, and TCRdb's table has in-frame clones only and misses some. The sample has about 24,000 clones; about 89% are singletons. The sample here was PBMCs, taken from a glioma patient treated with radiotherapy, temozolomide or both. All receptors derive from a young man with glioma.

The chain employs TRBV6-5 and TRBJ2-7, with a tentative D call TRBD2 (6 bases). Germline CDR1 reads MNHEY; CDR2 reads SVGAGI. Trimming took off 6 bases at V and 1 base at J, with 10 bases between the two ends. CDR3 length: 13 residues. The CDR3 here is CASSPGLSYEQYF. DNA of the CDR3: TGTGCCAGCAGCCCCGGACTATCCTACGAGCAGTACTTC.

The CDR3 here is CSVTGDYYGYTF. CDR3 in DNA: TGCAGCGTTACAGGGGACTACTATGGCTACACCTTC. This chain joins TRBV29-1 and TRBJ1-2; 7 bases match TRBD1. Losses at the gene ends were 5 bases for V and 3 bases for J; bases not matched to a gene: 3. The CDR3 runs 12 residues. The germline gives CDR1 SQVTM, CDR2 ANQGSEA.

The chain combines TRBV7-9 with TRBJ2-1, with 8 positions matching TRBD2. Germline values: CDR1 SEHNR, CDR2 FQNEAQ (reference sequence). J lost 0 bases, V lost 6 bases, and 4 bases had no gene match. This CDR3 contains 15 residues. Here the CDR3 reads CASSPGLASYNEQFF. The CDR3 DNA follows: TGTGCCAGCAGTCCAGGACTAGCCTCCTACAATGAGCAGTTCTTC.

The CDR3 DNA reads as TGTGCCAGCAGTTGGACGGCTTGGGGAAATGAAAAACTGTTTTTT. Translating gives CASSWTAWGNEKLFF. This chain joins TRBV27 and TRBJ1-4; D is unresolved. The CDR3 extends over 15 amino acids. V shed 4 bases and J shed 5 bases, with 14 bases lying between them. CDR1 is MNHEY, CDR2 SMNVEV, per germline (reference sequence).

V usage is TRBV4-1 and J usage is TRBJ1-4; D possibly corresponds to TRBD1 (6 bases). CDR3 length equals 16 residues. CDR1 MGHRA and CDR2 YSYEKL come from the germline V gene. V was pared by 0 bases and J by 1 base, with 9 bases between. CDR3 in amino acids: CASSQDGGITNEKLFF. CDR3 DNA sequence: TGCGCCAGCAGCCAAGATGGGGGCATAACTAATGAAAAACTGTTTTTT.

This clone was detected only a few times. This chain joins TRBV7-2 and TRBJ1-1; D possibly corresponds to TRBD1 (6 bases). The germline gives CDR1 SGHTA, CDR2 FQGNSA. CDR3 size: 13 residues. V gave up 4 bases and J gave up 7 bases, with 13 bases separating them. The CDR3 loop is CASSSRTANEAFF. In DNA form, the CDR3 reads TGTGCCAGCAGCTCGCGGACAGCTAATGAAGCTTTCTTT.

The DNA for the CDR3 is TGTGCCAGCAGCTTGGACAGGGACTATGGCTACACCTTC. It translates to CASSLDRDYGYTF. This chain connects TRBV5-6 to TRBJ1-2, with D possibly TRBD1 on 6 matching bases. The V and J ends lost 0 bases and 3 bases respectively, with 6 bases between them. CDR3 size: 13 residues. CDR1 and CDR2 from the germline V gene are SGHDT and YYEEEE.

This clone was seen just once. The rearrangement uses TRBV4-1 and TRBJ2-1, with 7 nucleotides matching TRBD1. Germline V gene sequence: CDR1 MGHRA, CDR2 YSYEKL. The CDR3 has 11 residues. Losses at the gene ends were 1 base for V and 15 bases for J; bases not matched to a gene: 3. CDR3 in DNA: TGCGCCAGCAGCCAAGGAGACAGGGTGTTCTTC. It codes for CASSQGDRVFF.

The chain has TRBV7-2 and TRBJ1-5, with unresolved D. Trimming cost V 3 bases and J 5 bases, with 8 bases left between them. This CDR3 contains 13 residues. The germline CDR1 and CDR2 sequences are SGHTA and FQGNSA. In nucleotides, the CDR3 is TGTGCCAGCAGCTTGGAATCCTATCAGCCCCAGCATTTT. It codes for CASSLESYQPQHF.

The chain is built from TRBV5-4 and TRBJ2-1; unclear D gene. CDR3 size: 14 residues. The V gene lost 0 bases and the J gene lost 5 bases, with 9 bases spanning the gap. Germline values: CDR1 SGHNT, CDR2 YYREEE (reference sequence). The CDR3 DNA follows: TGTGCCAGCAGCTTGGTCGGGCAGGACAATGAGCAGTTCTTC. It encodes CASSLVGQDNEQFF.

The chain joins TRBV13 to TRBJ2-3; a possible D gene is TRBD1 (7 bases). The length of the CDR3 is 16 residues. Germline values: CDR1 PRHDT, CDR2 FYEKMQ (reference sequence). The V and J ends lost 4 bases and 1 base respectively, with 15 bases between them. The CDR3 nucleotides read TGTGCCAGCAGCTGGGGGAGGACAGGCCGCACAGATACGCAGTATTTT. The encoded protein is CASSWGRTGRTDTQYF.